This T cell receptor beta chain was profiled in a study of T cells after yellow fever vaccination. Study-wide points: At 95% to 98% for CD4 and almost 90% for CD8, most primary-vaccination clones showed up again after the booster. The secondary response was weaker, and its peak arrived faster, on day 5 versus 15.

Researchers made TCR cDNA using 5'RACE template switching, and this step added a universal primer site and UMIs. TCRdb processed the 5' RACE reads anew with MiXCR; each CDR3 protein has one entry. The table shows 150,000 to 200,000 distinct CDR3 sequences, with 11% occurring only once. Remarks on this clonotype: Its antigen remains unknown.

Specimen: CD8+ T cells sorted from PBMCs, collected 15 days after the yellow fever booster vaccination. The TCR originated in a man aged 18 to 29 who received the YFV17D yellow fever vaccine.

The CDR3: CASSEATSGVGTDTQYF. The CDR3 coding sequence is TGTGCCAGCAGTGAAGCTACTAGCGGGGTTGGCACAGATACGCAGTATTTT. V and J are TRBV2 and TRBJ2-3, with TRBD2 matching 10 bases. In germline, CDR1 is SNHLY, CDR2 FYNNEI. The CDR3 runs 17 residues. J gave up 1 base and V 0 bases, and 4 bases lay outside the gene matches.